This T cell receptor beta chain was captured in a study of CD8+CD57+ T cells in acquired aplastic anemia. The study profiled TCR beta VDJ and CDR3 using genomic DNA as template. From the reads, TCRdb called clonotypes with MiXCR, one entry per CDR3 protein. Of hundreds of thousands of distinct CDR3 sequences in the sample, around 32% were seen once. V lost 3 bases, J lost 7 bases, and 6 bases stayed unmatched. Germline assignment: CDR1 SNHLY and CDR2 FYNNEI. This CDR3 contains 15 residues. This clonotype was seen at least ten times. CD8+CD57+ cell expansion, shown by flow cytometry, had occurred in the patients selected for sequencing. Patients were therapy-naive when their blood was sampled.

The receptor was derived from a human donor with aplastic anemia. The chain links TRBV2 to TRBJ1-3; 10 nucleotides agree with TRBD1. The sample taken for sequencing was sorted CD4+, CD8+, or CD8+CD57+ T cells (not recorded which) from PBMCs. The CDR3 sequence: CASSDGQGGLNTIYF. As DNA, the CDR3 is TGTGCCAGCAGTGATGGACAGGGGGGACTTAACACCATATATTTT.